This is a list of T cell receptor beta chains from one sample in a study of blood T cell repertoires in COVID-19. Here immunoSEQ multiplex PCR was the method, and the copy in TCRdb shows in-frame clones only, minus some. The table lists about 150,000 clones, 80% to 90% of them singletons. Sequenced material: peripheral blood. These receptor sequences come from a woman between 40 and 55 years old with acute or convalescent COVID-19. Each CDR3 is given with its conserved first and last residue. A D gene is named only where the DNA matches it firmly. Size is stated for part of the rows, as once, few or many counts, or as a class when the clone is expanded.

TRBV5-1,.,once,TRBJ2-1,TGCGCCAGCAGCAGGCGACAGGAGCAGATGGGGAATGAGCAGTTCTTC,CASSRRQEQMGNEQFF
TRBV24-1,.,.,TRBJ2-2,TGTGCCACCAGTGACACAGGGAAGGGCACCGGGGAGCTGTTTTTT,CATSDTGKGTGELFF
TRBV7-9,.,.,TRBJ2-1,TGTGCCAGCAGCCTAGGACTTCCGTACAATGAGCAGTTCTTC,CASSLGLPYNEQFF
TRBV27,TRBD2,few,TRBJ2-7,TGTGCCAGCAGTTTAAGACTAGCGGGTTCCGGCGAGCAGTACTTC,CASSLRLAGSGEQYF
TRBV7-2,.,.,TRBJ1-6,TGTGCCAGCAGCTTCCCTGGGCAACCCCTCCACTTT,CASSFPGQPLHF
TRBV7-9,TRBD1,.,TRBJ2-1,TGTGCCAGCAGAACTCCGAGGGGGACAGGGGTTAATGAGCAGTTCTTC,CASRTPRGTGVNEQFF
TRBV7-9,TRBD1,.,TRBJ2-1,TGTGCCAGCAGCTCGGGACAGCCAAAATATGCAGGGGATGAGCAGTTCTTC,CASSSGQPKYAGDEQFF
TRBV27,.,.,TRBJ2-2,TGTGCCAGCAGTCGGTCCGGGGAGCTGTTTTTT,CASSRSGELFF
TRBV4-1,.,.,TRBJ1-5,TGCGCCAGCAGCCCTGGCACAAGCAATCAGCCCCAGCATTTT,CASSPGTSNQPQHF
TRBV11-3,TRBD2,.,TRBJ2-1,TGTGCCAGCAGCCCTAAACTAGCGGGGGGATACAATGAGCAGTTCTTC,CASSPKLAGGYNEQFF
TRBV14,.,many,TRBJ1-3,TGTGCCAGCAGCCCGTTGGGGCCGAGCTCTGGAAACACCATATATTTT,CASSPLGPSSGNTIYF